This entry lists 7 T cell receptor beta chains sequenced from one sample in a study of neurological immune-mediated disorders. TCRdb re-analysed the 5' RACE reads in MiXCR, keeping a single row per CDR3 protein. The sample consists of approximately 27,000 distinct CDR3 sequences, approximately 22% of them appearing once. Sequenced: CD4+ T cells from blood. The receptors shown here come from a man aged 50-60 years with HTLV-1-associated myelopathy (HAM/TSP).

This clonotype was detected ten times or more. The chain employs TRBV7-8 and TRBJ1-1; D may be TRBD1 (6 bases). Germline V gene sequence: CDR1 SGHVS, CDR2 FQNEAQ. Trimming took off 6 bases at V and 5 bases at J, with 13 bases between the two ends. The CDR3 loop spans 13 amino acids. The CDR3 loop reads CASSKGGQTEAFF. CDR3 sequence (DNA): TGTGCCAGCAGTAAGGGGGGGCAAACTGAAGCTTTCTTT.

In this sample, this clonotype turned up many times. The chain combines TRBV4-1 with TRBJ2-5; 7 bases map to TRBD2. Looked up from germline, CDR1 is MGHRA and CDR2 is YSYEKL. This CDR3 contains 15 residues. V shed 4 bases and J 3 bases; nucleotides not matched to a gene: 8. As DNA, the CDR3 is TGCGCCAGCAGCCGACCCGGGACTACAGAAGAGACCCAGTACTTC. Translated: CASSRPGTTEETQYF.

As concerns this clonotype: The DNA is omitted, as the CDR3 cannot be located on it reliably, and the CDR3 follows TCRdb's listing. CDR3 sequence reads: CASSFYICSASDNEQFF. The chain has TRBV5-8 and TRBJ2-1; TRBD2 is the table's D call, not checked against the DNA. Counting both end residues, the CDR3 totals 17 amino acids. The germline V gene encodes CDR1 SGHTS and CDR2 YDEGEE.

This clonotype was observed many times. V usage is TRBV15 and J usage is TRBJ2-5; no clear D. Germline loops: CDR1 LNHNV, CDR2 YYDKDF (reference sequence). The V end lost 1 base, the J end lost 5 bases, and 5 bases lay between the germline ends. This CDR3 is 12 amino acids long. CDR3: CATSRGSETQYF. CDR3 nucleotide sequence: TGTGCCACCAGCAGAGGATCCGAGACCCAGTACTTC.

By its share, this clonotype is medium-sized. V and J are TRBV24-1 and TRBJ2-1; no clear D gene. Germline V lookup: CDR1 KGHDR, CDR2 SFDVKD. The CDR3 sequence is 13 residues long. With 4 bases removed from V and 8 bases from J, the gap between germline ends came to 11 bases. The CDR3 nucleotides read TGTGCCACCAGTGAAGGGTCAAGGGATGAGCAGTTCTTC. This sequence encodes CATSEGSRDEQFF.

V is TRBV28 and J is TRBJ1-1, with D perhaps matching TRBD1 (6 bases). Germline CDR1 and CDR2: MDHEN and SYDVKM. This CDR3 is 13 amino acids long. With 7 bases removed from V and 3 bases from J, the gap between germline ends came to 12 bases. The CDR3 loop reads CASNRGAYTEAFF. CDR3 bases: TGTGCCAGCAATCGGGGGGCGTACACTGAAGCTTTCTTT.

This rearrangement joins TRBV20-1 to TRBJ1-4; D is undetermined. The CDR3 consists of 13 residues. The ends were cut back, 6 bases at V and 4 bases at J, with 12 bases in the middle. Per the germline V gene, CDR1 is DFQATT and CDR2 is SNEGSKA (reference sequence). This CDR3 is CSAPLTVNEKLFF. The DNA of the CDR3 is TGCAGTGCCCCACTGACCGTTAATGAAAAACTGTTTTTT.